This note documents a single T cell receptor beta chain sequence. Its antigen remains unknown. The repertoire was sequenced with immunoSEQ multiplex PCR; TCRdb's copy has only in-frame clones and lacks some. The sample consists of about 50,000 clones, roughly three quarters of them appearing once. This specimen belongs to a study of memory CD4+ T cells and cytomegalovirus serostatus. Study summary: Healthy Belgian adult donors included fewer than 10 CMV-positive and more than 20 CMV-negative people. Study-wide points: CD4+ memory repertoires contained about 40% of the roughly 160 reported CMV TCRbeta sequences.

In germline, CDR1 is MNHEY, CDR2 SVGAGI. There are 15 residues in the CDR3. Trimming took 5 bases from V and 3 from J; bases not matched to a gene: 5. Single viable CD3+CD4+CD8-CD45RO+ cells were sorted as the memory CD4+ T cells. Total CD4+ T cells were enriched by CD4 positive selection. This receptor was obtained from an adult in good health and CMV-seronegative. This chain links TRBV6-5 with TRBJ1-2; 11 bases agree with TRBD1. The sample consisted of memory CD4+ T cells from blood. CDR3: CASSGPGQGDYGYTF. The CDR3 region has the DNA TGTGCCAGCAGTGGACCGGGACAGGGGGACTATGGCTACACCTTC.